These T cell receptor beta chains were read from a single sample in a study of CD8 T cells in ankylosing spondylitis. TCRdb re-analysed the 5' RACE reads in MiXCR, keeping a single row per CDR3 protein. The sample records 310,000 or so distinct CDR3 sequences, about 19% being singletons. Sequencing was performed on blood, either unsorted or a sorted T cell fraction (not recorded which). The source of these receptors is a male donor with ankylosing spondylitis or in good health (not recorded which). Each CDR3 is given without its conserved first and last residue. A D gene is named only where the DNA matches it firmly.

D	V	J	CDR3
.	TRBV29-1	TRBJ2-2	SVESPNTGELF
TRBD1	TRBV20-1	TRBJ1-1	SATPGGDTEAF
.	TRBV3-1	TRBJ2-5	ASSQEGTRKETQY
TRBD1	TRBV6-5	TRBJ1-2	ASSYSVTGGYGYT
.	TRBV20-1	TRBJ1-1	SARDVTTRRMNTEAF
.	TRBV3-1	TRBJ1-6	ASSRSEGGDSPLH
TRBD2	TRBV20-1	TRBJ2-3	SARTGGPSDTQY
TRBD1	TRBV6-1	TRBJ2-1	ASRTGGWNEQF
TRBD2	TRBV3-1	TRBJ2-3	ASSQGAGGHTDTQY
.	TRBV15	TRBJ2-3	ATSLNGDTQY
.	TRBV6-5	TRBJ1-3	ASSQGNTIY
TRBD2	TRBV28	TRBJ2-3	ASSSNKREGGDTQY
.	TRBV5-1	TRBJ2-2	ASSWGRTSGELF
.	TRBV30	TRBJ2-1	AWTYRSGVGTNEQF
.	TRBV12-3/TRBV12-4	TRBJ2-1	ASSLGLNEQF
TRBD2	TRBV7-6	TRBJ2-3	ASSLALAGGPLDTQY
TRBD1	TRBV3-1	TRBJ1-4	ASSQVAQGVTSNEKLF
TRBD2	TRBV28	TRBJ2-3	ASSGLGLAGGRGDTQY
.	TRBV11-2	TRBJ1-1	ASSPGPQMNTEAF
.	TRBV6-5	TRBJ2-3	ASSYKGRSTDTQY
TRBD2	TRBV12-3/TRBV12-4	TRBJ2-1	ASRTSGRSGEQF
.	TRBV3-1	TRBJ1-2	ASSQETGTNYGYT
.	TRBV27	TRBJ2-2	ASSSLNTGELF
.	TRBV15	TRBJ1-2	ATSRDIYGYT
.	TRBV6-1	TRBJ2-2	ASRITQGGSTGELF
.	TRBV3-1	TRBJ1-5	ASSHGSGLQPQH
.	TRBV5-1	TRBJ2-3	ASRAAADTDTQY
.	TRBV5-1	TRBJ1-2	ASSAGPTFGYT
.	TRBV20-1	TRBJ1-1	SARVGVNTEAF
.	TRBV5-8	TRBJ2-1	VSSLVGMGQF